A selection of T cell receptor beta chains follows, all from one sample in a study of graft-versus-host responses after intestinal transplantation. Method: immunoSEQ multiplex PCR; TCRdb's copy keeps in-frame clones and lacks some. The sample includes some 81,000 clones, 85% to 90% of them seen just once. No antigen is known for these receptors. Here the sequenced sample was unstimulated CD4+ T cells sorted from spleen or lymph node cells, taken before intestinal transplant. The source is a human donor who received an intestinal transplant. CDR3s include the opening cysteine and the closing phenylalanine or tryptophan. The order of the fields is D gene, CDR3 length, clone size, J gene, V gene, CDR3 protein, CDR3 DNA. D genes are given only for firm matches. Clone size, where shown, is once, few, many, or a class for clones that have expanded.

>-|13|-|TRBJ1-2|TRBV18
CASSSGTPYGYTF
TGTGCCAGCTCATCCGGGACACCGTATGGCTACACCTTC
>-|13|-|TRBJ1-2|TRBV30
CAWRPGPGNGYTF
TGTGCCTGGCGGCCGGGCCCAGGGAATGGCTACACCTTC
>-|15|-|TRBJ1-6|TRBV25-1
CASSEQGRLVSPLHF
TGTGCCAGCAGTGAACAGGGGCGTCTCGTTTCACCCCTCCACTTT
>TRBD2|13|-|TRBJ2-1|TRBV2
CASSASISGEQFF
TGTGCCAGCAGTGCGAGCATTAGCGGGGAGCAGTTCTTC
>-|14|few|TRBJ1-5|TRBV7-2
CASSLGPSSQPQHF
TGTGCCAGCAGCTTAGGCCCCAGTTCGCAGCCCCAGCATTTT
>-|17|-|TRBJ2-5|TRBV4-1
CASSQRTPRQGQETQYF
TGCGCCAGCAGCCAACGAACCCCTAGGCAGGGTCAAGAGACCCAGTACTTC
>TRBD1|14|once|TRBJ2-2|TRBV6-6
CASSRQGPTGELFF
TGTGCCAGCAGTCGACAGGGTCCCACCGGGGAGCTGTTTTTT
>-|16|once|TRBJ2-7|TRBV4-1
CASSQDGLESSYEQYF
TGCGCCAGCAGCCAAGATGGTCTGGAGAGCTCCTACGAGCAGTACTTC
>-|15|-|TRBJ1-2|TRBV4-2
CASSQEQAGLYGYTF
TGTGCCAGCAGCCAAGAACAAGCAGGGCTCTATGGCTACACCTTC
>TRBD2|16|-|TRBJ2-2|TRBV6-6
CASSYSVAGGERELFF
TGTGCCAGCAGTTACTCAGTAGCGGGGGGCGAAAGGGAGCTGTTTTTT
>TRBD2|17|-|TRBJ2-7|TRBV10-3
CAISPAGTSGRLYEQYF
TGTGCCATCAGCCCTGCCGGGACTAGCGGGAGGCTATACGAGCAGTACTTC
>TRBD1|15|-|TRBJ2-7|TRBV6-5
CASRVRDRVAYEQYF
TGTGCCAGCAGGGTCCGGGACAGGGTTGCCTACGAGCAGTACTTC
>TRBD1|17|-|TRBJ1-1|TRBV29-1
CSVEGAGGLIMNTEAFF
TGCAGCGTTGAAGGAGCAGGGGGTCTTATAATGAACACTGAAGCTTTCTTT
>TRBD2|16|once|TRBJ2-3|TRBV4-1
CASSQPSSGGADTQYF
TGCGCCAGCAGCCAACCCTCTAGCGGGGGGGCGGATACGCAGTATTTT
>-|16|-|TRBJ1-4|TRBV5-1
CASSLTGHTTNEKLFF
TGCGCCAGCAGCTTGACAGGGCATACAACTAATGAAAAACTGTTTTTT
>TRBD1|15|-|TRBJ1-5|TRBV6-1
CASSGDRAIGQPQHF
TGTGCCAGCAGTGGAGACAGGGCAATCGGTCAGCCCCAGCATTTT
>-|15|-|TRBJ2-5|TRBV2
CASSEITRASETQYF
TGTGCCAGCAGTGAAATCACCAGGGCCTCGGAGACCCAGTACTTC
>TRBD1|14|once|TRBJ1-5|TRBV19
CASSTRQGIQPQHF
TGTGCCAGTAGTACTCGACAGGGCATTCAGCCCCAGCATTTT
>TRBD1|14|-|TRBJ1-1|TRBV5-1
CASSWRDRVTEAFF
TGCGCCAGCAGCTGGAGGGACAGGGTGACTGAAGCTTTCTTT
>TRBD2|13|-|TRBJ2-5|TRBV11-2
CASSLGAGENQYF
TGTGCCAGCAGCTTAGGGGCGGGAGAAAACCAGTACTTC
>TRBD2|15|-|TRBJ2-1|TRBV7-2
CASSQLAGGYNEQFF
TGTGCCAGCAGCCAGCTAGCGGGAGGCTACAATGAGCAGTTCTTC
>TRBD1|15|-|TRBJ2-7|TRBV19
CASSNPGQGIYEQYF
TGTGCCAGTAGTAATCCGGGACAGGGAATCTACGAGCAGTACTTC
>-|15|once|TRBJ2-7|TRBV7-2
CASSLAAGPRGEQYF
TGTGCCAGCAGCTTAGCGGCGGGACCTCGCGGGGAGCAGTACTTC
>-|13|-|TRBJ2-1|TRBV15
CATSISGINEQFF
TGTGCCACCAGCATTTCAGGGATTAATGAGCAGTTCTTC
>-|15|-|TRBJ1-5|TRBV28
CASSLRTVINQPQHF
TGTGCCAGCAGTTTAAGAACAGTCATCAATCAGCCCCAGCATTTT
>TRBD1|15|once|TRBJ2-1|TRBV6-5
CASSSSGTVYNEQFF
TGTGCCAGCAGTTCTTCCGGGACAGTGTACAATGAGCAGTTCTTC
>-|13|-|TRBJ1-5|TRBV18
CASSPGEDQPQHF
TGTGCCAGCTCACCGGGAGAGGATCAGCCCCAGCATTTT
>TRBD1|15|-|TRBJ1-5|TRBV25-1
CASSSGTGNNQPQHF
TGTGCCAGCAGTTCCGGGACAGGGAATAATCAGCCCCAGCATTTT
>TRBD1|16|-|TRBJ2-3|TRBV18
CASSVTGDPSTDTQYF
TGTGCCAGCTCAGTCACAGGGGACCCTAGCACAGATACGCAGTATTTT
>TRBD1|15|-|TRBJ1-4|TRBV27
CASKARDRGGEKLFF
TGTGCCAGCAAAGCCCGGGACAGGGGAGGTGAAAAACTGTTTTTT
>-|13|-|TRBJ2-3|TRBV11-2
CASSLRLADTQYF
TGTGCCAGCAGCCTTCGACTAGCAGATACGCAGTATTTT
>-|13|-|TRBJ2-6|TRBV28
CASSFRRANVLTF
TGTGCCAGCAGTTTCCGTCGGGCCAACGTCCTGACTTTC
>TRBD2|14|once|TRBJ2-5|TRBV2
CASSESSGRETQYF
TGTGCCAGCAGTGAATCTAGCGGGAGAGAGACCCAGTACTTC
>TRBD1|15|-|TRBJ1-5|TRBV5-1
CASSFTTGGGQPQHF
TGCGCCAGCAGCTTTACTACAGGGGGCGGTCAGCCCCAGCATTTT
>TRBD2|16|-|TRBJ2-1|TRBV14
CASSLRLARSYNEQFF
TGTGCCAGCAGCCTACGACTAGCGCGCTCCTACAATGAGCAGTTCTTC
>TRBD1|18|-|TRBJ2-6|TRBV18
CASSLDRVPSAGANVLTF
TGTGCCAGCTCGTTGGACAGGGTCCCTTCCGCTGGGGCCAACGTCCTGACTTTC
>-|12|-|TRBJ2-7|TRBV7-8
CASSSVGQEQYF
TGTGCCAGCAGCTCGGTCGGACAGGAGCAGTACTTC
>-|14|-|TRBJ1-4|TRBV28
CASSLQGSNEKLFF
TGTGCCAGCAGCTTACAGGGTTCTAATGAAAAACTGTTTTTT
>TRBD1|14|-|TRBJ2-7|TRBV30
CAWEGQGAFYEQYF
TGTGCCTGGGAGGGACAGGGAGCATTCTACGAGCAGTACTTC
>-|15|-|TRBJ2-3|TRBV9
CASSVVGHSTDTQYF
TGTGCCAGCAGCGTAGTGGGCCACAGCACAGATACGCAGTATTTT
>TRBD1|15|once|TRBJ2-1|TRBV27
CASSFGTGTYNEQFF
TGTGCCAGCAGTTTTGGGACAGGGACTTACAATGAGCAGTTCTTC
>-|14|-|TRBJ1-2|TRBV4-1
CASSQPGQYYGYTF
TGCGCCAGCAGCCAGCCCGGACAGTACTATGGCTACACCTTC
>TRBD1|15|-|TRBJ2-5|TRBV5-4
CASSSQHRGQETQYF
TGTGCCAGCAGCTCGCAACACAGGGGTCAAGAGACCCAGTACTTC
>TRBD1|14|-|TRBJ1-6|TRBV2
CASSETGINSPLHF
TGTGCCAGCAGTGAGACAGGGATAAATTCACCCCTCCACTTT
>-|14|-|TRBJ2-5|TRBV11-2
CASSPRLIQETQYF
TGTGCCAGCAGCCCGAGACTGATTCAAGAGACCCAGTACTTC
>-|13|-|TRBJ2-1|TRBV2
CASAREAGDEQFF
TGTGCCAGCGCCCGGGAAGCGGGCGATGAGCAGTTCTTC
>-|13|-|TRBJ1-5|TRBV2
CASSDRTVKPQHF
TGTGCCAGCAGTGATCGGACAGTAAAGCCCCAGCATTTT
>-|18|-|TRBJ2-1|TRBV28
CASSLSVIGTRLNNEQFF
TGTGCCAGCAGTTTATCCGTCATCGGGACTCGACTAAACAATGAGCAGTTCTTC
>TRBD1|15|-|TRBJ1-4|TRBV27
CASSLATGVGEKLFF
TGTGCCAGCAGTTTAGCGACAGGGGTCGGCGAAAAACTGTTTTTT
>TRBD2|18|-|TRBJ2-7|TRBV11-2
CASSLGVGEGGRSYEQYF
TGTGCCAGCAGCTTAGGGGTCGGGGAGGGCGGGCGCTCCTACGAGCAGTACTTC
>TRBD2|17|-|TRBJ2-5|TRBV5-4
CASSLVGRVAGGETQYF
TGTGCCAGCAGCTTGGTGGGGCGAGTAGCGGGAGGGGAGACCCAGTACTTC
>-|17|-|TRBJ2-5|TRBV10-2
CASSESLRDFLQETQYF
TGCGCCAGCAGTGAGAGCCTGAGGGACTTCCTCCAAGAGACCCAGTACTTC